What follows are 19 T cell receptor beta chains derived from one specimen sequenced in a study of blood T cell repertoires in COVID-19. Sequencing used immunoSEQ multiplex PCR; TCRdb keeps in-frame clones, though not all of them. The sample lists tens of thousands of clones, 89% occurring once. The sample taken for sequencing was peripheral blood. Receptors originate from a man in his fifties with COVID-19, enrolled during active disease.

This chain uses TRBV14 with TRBJ2-7; tentative D call: TRBD1 (6 bases). Germline CDR1 reads SGHDN; CDR2 reads FVKESK. The CDR3 has 15 amino acids. V was cut by 2 bases and J by 2 bases, with 13 bases left in between. CDR3 in DNA: TGTGCCAGCAGCCAAACGGGACAAGACACCTACGAGCAGTACTTC. Translating gives CASSQTGQDTYEQYF.

The J gene is TRBJ2-2, the V gene TRBV12-3 or TRBV12-4, with D possibly TRBD1 on 5 matching bases. Trimming stripped 4 bases from V and 6 bases from J, with 9 bases between. CDR3 length: 13 residues. The CDR3 here is CASSSRGAGELFF. In DNA, the CDR3 is TGTGCCAGCAGTTCAAGGGGTGCCGGGGAGCTGTTTTTT.

V and J are TRBV27 and TRBJ1-2; tentative D call: TRBD1 (5 bases). In germline, CDR1 is MNHEY, CDR2 SMNVEV (reference sequence). The CDR3 consists of 13 residues. Trimming took off 2 bases at V and 4 bases at J, with 8 bases between the two ends. CDR3 residues: CASSLQGPYGYTF. The CDR3 coding sequence is TGTGCCAGCAGTTTACAGGGTCCCTATGGCTACACCTTC.

This chain uses TRBV5-1 with TRBJ2-3; 7 bases agree with TRBD2. V was pared by 3 bases and J by 6 bases, with 1 base of the junction left unmatched. This CDR3 has 12 residues. Germline V lookup: CDR1 SGHRS, CDR2 YFSETQ. In DNA form, the CDR3 reads TGCGCCAGCAGCTCGCGGGGGGATACGCAGTATTTT. This gives the protein CASSSRGDTQYF.

The gene calls are TRBV19 and TRBJ1-4; the D gene is possibly TRBD1 (5 bases). The germline V and J ends were trimmed by 2 bases and 6 bases, with 10 bases remaining between them. CDR1 and CDR2 from the germline V gene are LNHDA and SQIVND (reference sequence). This CDR3 contains 14 residues. The CDR3 reads CASSIQGGDEKLFF. The DNA of the CDR3 is TGTGCCAGTAGTATACAGGGAGGCGATGAAAAACTGTTTTTT.

The chain has TRBV9 and TRBJ2-4; D possibly corresponds to TRBD1 (6 bases). Germline CDR1 is SGDLS and CDR2 is YYNGEE. The V gene lost 3 bases and the J gene lost 1 base, with 20 bases spanning the gap. This CDR3 has 18 residues. The CDR3 loop is CASSGGHADGSAKNIQYF. The CDR3 nucleotides are TGTGCCAGCAGCGGGGGACACGCGGATGGATCGGCCAAAAACATTCAGTACTTC.

This chain uses TRBV7-9 with TRBJ1-2, with D perhaps TRBD1 (5 bases). The V gene lost 0 bases and the J gene lost 3 bases, with 5 bases spanning the gap. CDR1 is SEHNR, CDR2 FQNEAQ, per germline (reference sequence). CDR3 size: 13 residues. CDR3 sequence: CASSLAQDYGYTF. The CDR3 nucleotides read TGTGCCAGCAGCTTAGCACAGGACTATGGCTACACCTTC.

V is TRBV9 and J is TRBJ1-6, with D tentatively TRBD1 (5 bases). The CDR3 is 16 amino acids. The V gene's germline CDR1 is SGDLS and CDR2 YYNGEE. The V end was cut by 0 bases, the J end by 8 bases, with 15 bases between. CDR3 in DNA: TGTGCCAGCAGCGTAGGGTGGTCGGGGGTTGATTCACCCCTCCACTTT. As protein: CASSVGWSGVDSPLHF.

The V gene is TRBV10-3, the J gene TRBJ1-6; D is uncertain. Germline values: CDR1 ENHRY, CDR2 SYGVKD. Trimming stripped 0 bases from V and 6 bases from J, with 6 bases between. This CDR3 region has 14 residues. The CDR3 DNA reads as TGTGCCATCAGTGAGTCTTCAGGTAATTCACCCCTCCACTTT. This gives the protein CAISESSGNSPLHF.

CDR3 region: CASSIRVRANTGELFF. The CDR3 DNA is TGTGCCAGTAGTATAAGAGTCAGGGCGAACACCGGGGAGCTGTTTTTT. The chain couples TRBV19 to TRBJ2-2; the D gene is possibly TRBD1 (5 bases). V lost 2 bases and J lost 0, with 10 bases in between. Germline V CDR1 and CDR2: LNHDA, SQIVND (reference sequence). The CDR3 extends over 16 amino acids.

The V gene is TRBV27, the J gene TRBJ1-6; TRBD1 is a possible D gene (6 bases). The ends were cut back, 3 bases at V and 11 bases at J, with 14 bases in the middle. Looked up from germline, CDR1 is MNHEY and CDR2 is SMNVEV (reference sequence). CDR3 length: 14 amino acids. DNA for the CDR3: TGTGCCAGCAGTTTCGGCGGACAGTTTGCACCCCTCCACTTT. Translation gives CASSFGGQFAPLHF.

This clone was counted a single time. The chain uses TRBV11-2 and TRBJ2-7, with D maybe TRBD1 (5 bases). Germline loops: CDR1 SGHAT, CDR2 FQNNGV. Deletions cut 5 bases from V and 2 bases from J, with 10 bases between. The CDR3 loop spans 13 amino acids. The CDR3 here is CASSPGIPYEQYF. CDR3 DNA sequence: TGTGCCAGCAGCCCAGGGATCCCCTACGAGCAGTACTTC.

This chain connects TRBV9 to TRBJ2-7, with D possibly matching TRBD1 (6 bases). The CDR3 runs to 13 residues. CDR1 and CDR2 from the germline V gene are SGDLS and YYNGEE. The V and J ends lost 0 bases and 6 bases respectively, with 10 bases between them. The CDR3 is CASSVGSGAEQYF. CDR3 in DNA: TGTGCCAGCAGCGTAGGTTCAGGGGCCGAGCAGTACTTC. Together with reference TRBV9 and TRBJ2-7, the CDR3 gives the full variable domain: DSGVTQTPKHLITATGQRVTLRCSPRSGDLSVYWYQQSLDQGLQFLIQYYNGEERAKGNILERFSAQQFPDLHSELNLSSLELGDSALYFCASSVGSGAEQYFGPGTRLTVT.

The gene calls are TRBV7-9 and TRBJ1-4; TRBD1 agrees at 8 bases. The CDR3 consists of 15 residues. The germline V gene encodes CDR1 SEHNR and CDR2 FQNEAQ (reference sequence). J lost 6 bases, V lost 1 base, and 4 bases had no gene match. CDR3 nucleotide sequence: TGTGCCAGCAGCTTAGGACAGGGGACGTATGAAAAACTGTTTTTT. Its protein is CASSLGQGTYEKLFF.

The rearrangement links TRBV2 to TRBJ2-1; tentatively, D is TRBD2 (5 bases). CDR1 and CDR2 (germline): SNHLY, FYNNEI. V lost 2 bases to trimming and J lost 0 bases, with 8 bases between them. CDR3 size: 15 residues. Here the CDR3 reads CASSEQRSSYNEQFF. CDR3 coding DNA: TGTGCCAGCAGTGAACAGCGGAGCTCCTACAATGAGCAGTTCTTC.

CDR3 nucleotide sequence: TGTGCCAGCTCACCAGGGGGGTACGAGCAGTACTTC. It is translated as CASSPGGYEQYF. The V gene is TRBV18, the J gene TRBJ2-7; the D gene is possibly TRBD2 (6 bases). This CDR3 has 12 residues. The germline CDR1 and CDR2 sequences are KGHSH and LQKENI. The V gene lost 2 bases and the J gene lost 4 bases, with 6 bases spanning the gap.

This clone was recorded once. The chain's CDR3 is CASSLPQMVYGYTF. CDR3 coding DNA: TGCGCCAGCAGCCTACCTCAGATGGTCTATGGCTACACCTTC. This chain joins TRBV4-1 and TRBJ1-2, with D uncertain. Trimming removed 4 bases at V and 4 bases at J, with 13 bases between. The CDR3 extends over 14 amino acids. CDR1 MGHRA and CDR2 YSYEKL come from the germline V gene.

V is TRBV5-4 and J is TRBJ2-7; D gene uncertain. The V gene's germline CDR1 is SGHNT and CDR2 YYREEE (reference sequence). The germline V and J ends were trimmed by 3 bases and 2 bases, with 9 bases remaining between them. The CDR3 has 13 residues. CDR3 protein: CASSSAGTYEQYF. The CDR3 nucleotides read TGTGCCAGCAGCTCCGCAGGAACCTACGAGCAGTACTTC.

The J gene is TRBJ1-5, the V gene TRBV20-1; the D gene is possibly TRBD1 (5 bases). V shed 6 bases and J shed 6 bases, with 21 bases lying between them. Germline CDR1 DFQATT, CDR2 SNEGSKA (reference sequence). CDR3 length: 15 amino acids. CDR3 region: CSASDSPGGTQPQHF. The CDR3 nucleotides read TGCAGTGCCAGTGACAGTCCCGGCGGGACTCAGCCCCAGCATTTT.